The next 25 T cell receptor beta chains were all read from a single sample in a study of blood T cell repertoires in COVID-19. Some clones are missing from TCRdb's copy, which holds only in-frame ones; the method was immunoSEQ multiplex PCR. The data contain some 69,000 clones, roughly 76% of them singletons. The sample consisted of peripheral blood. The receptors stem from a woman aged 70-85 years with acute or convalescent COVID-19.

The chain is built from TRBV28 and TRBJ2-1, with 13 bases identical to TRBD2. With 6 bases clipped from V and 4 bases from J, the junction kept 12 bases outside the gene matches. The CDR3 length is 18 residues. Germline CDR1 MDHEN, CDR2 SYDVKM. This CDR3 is CASSRVPGLAGPYNEQFF. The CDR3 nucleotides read TGTGCCAGCAGCCGAGTCCCGGGACTAGCGGGGCCTTACAATGAGCAGTTCTTC.

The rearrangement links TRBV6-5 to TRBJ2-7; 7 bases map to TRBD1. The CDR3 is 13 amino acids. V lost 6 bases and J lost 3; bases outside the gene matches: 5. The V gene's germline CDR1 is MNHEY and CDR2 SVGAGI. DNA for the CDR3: TGTGCCAGCAGGGCGGACAGGCGCTACGAGCAGTACTTC. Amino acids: CASRADRRYEQYF.

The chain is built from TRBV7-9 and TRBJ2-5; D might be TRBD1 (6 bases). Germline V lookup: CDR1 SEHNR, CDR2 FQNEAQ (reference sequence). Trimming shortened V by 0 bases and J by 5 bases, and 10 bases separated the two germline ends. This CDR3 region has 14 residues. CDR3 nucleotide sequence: TGTGCCAGCAGCTTAGCAGGGGGTGGGGAGACCCAGTACTTC. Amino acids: CASSLAGGGETQYF.

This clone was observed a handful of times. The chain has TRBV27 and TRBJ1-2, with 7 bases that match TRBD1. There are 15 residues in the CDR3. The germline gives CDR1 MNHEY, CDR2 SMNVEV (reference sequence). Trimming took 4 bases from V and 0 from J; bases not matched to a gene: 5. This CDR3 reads CASSSAGTANYGYTF. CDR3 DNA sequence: TGTGCCAGCAGTTCCGCCGGGACAGCTAACTATGGCTACACCTTC.

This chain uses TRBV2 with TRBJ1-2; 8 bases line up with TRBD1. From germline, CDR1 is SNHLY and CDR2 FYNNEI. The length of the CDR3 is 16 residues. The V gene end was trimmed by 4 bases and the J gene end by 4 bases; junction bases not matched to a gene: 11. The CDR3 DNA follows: TGTGCCAGCAGTGCCGACTTGGACAGGGCCTCCTATGGCTACACCTTC. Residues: CASSADLDRASYGYTF.

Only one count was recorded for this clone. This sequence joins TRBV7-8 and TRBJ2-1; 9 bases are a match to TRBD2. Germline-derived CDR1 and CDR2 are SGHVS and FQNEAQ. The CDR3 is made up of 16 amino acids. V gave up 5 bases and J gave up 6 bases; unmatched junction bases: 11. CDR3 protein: CASSDNPGLATNEQFF. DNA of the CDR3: TGTGCCAGCAGCGACAACCCGGGACTAGCAACCAATGAGCAGTTCTTC. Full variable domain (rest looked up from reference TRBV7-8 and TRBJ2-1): GAGVSQSPRYKVAKRGQDVALRCDPISGHVSLFWYQQALGQGPEFLTYFQNEAQLDKSGLPSDRFFAERPEGSVSTLKIQRTQQEDSAVYLCASSDNPGLATNEQFFGPGTRLTVL.

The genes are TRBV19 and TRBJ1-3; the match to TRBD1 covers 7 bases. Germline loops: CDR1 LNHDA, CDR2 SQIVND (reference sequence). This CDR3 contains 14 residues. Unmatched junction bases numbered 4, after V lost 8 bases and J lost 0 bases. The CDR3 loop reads CASRQGNSGNTIYF. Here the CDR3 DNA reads TGTGCCAGTCGACAGGGAAACTCTGGAAACACCATATATTTT.

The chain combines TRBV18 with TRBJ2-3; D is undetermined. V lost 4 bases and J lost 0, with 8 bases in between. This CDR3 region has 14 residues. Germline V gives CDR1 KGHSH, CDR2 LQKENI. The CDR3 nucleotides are TGTGCCAGCTCACTCCAGAGGAGCACAGATACGCAGTATTTT. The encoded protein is CASSLQRSTDTQYF. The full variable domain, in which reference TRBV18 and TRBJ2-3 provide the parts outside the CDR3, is NAGVMQNPRHLVRRRGQEARLRCSPMKGHSHVYWYRQLPEEGLKFMVYLQKENIIDESGMPKERFSAEFPKEGPSILRIQQVVRGDSAAYFCASSLQRSTDTQYFGPGTRLTVL.

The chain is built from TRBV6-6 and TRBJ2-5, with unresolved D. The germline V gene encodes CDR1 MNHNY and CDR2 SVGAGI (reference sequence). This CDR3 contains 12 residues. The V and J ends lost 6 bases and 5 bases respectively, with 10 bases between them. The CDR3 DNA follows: TGTGCCAGCAGCTTTACGACTGAGACCCAGTACTTC. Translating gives CASSFTTETQYF.

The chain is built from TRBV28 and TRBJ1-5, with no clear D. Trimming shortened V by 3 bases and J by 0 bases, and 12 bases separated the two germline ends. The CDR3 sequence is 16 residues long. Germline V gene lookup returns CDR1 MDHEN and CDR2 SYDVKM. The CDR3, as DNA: TGTGCCAGCAGTTTCAGAGGAATCTATAGCAATCAGCCCCAGCATTTT. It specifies CASSFRGIYSNQPQHF.

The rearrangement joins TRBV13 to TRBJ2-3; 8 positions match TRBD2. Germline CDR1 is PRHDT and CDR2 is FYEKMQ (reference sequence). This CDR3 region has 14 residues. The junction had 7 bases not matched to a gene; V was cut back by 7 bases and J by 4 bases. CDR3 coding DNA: TGTGCCAGCAACCTGCGGGAGGTGCCAGATACGCAGTATTTT. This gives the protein CASNLREVPDTQYF.

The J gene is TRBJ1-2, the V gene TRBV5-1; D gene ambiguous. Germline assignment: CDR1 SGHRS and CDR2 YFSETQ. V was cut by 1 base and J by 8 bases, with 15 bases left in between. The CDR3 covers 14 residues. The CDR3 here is CASSLSWVAGGYTF. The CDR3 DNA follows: TGCGCCAGCAGCTTGTCTTGGGTCGCCGGGGGCTACACCTTC. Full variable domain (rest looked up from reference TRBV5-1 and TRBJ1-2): KAGVTQTPRYLIKTRGQQVTLSCSPISGHRSVSWYQQTPGQGLQFLFEYFSETQRNKGNFPGRFSGRQFSNSRSEMNVSTLELGDSALYLCASSLSWVAGGYTFGSGTRLTVV.

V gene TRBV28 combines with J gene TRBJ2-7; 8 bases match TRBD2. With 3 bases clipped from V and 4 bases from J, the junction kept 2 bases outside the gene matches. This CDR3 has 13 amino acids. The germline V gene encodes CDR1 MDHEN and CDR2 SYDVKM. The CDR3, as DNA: TGTGCCAGCAGTTTGGCGGGGGGATACGAGCAGTACTTC. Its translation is CASSLAGGYEQYF. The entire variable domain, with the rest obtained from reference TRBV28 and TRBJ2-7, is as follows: DVKVTQSSRYLVKRTGEKVFLECVQDMDHENMFWYRQDPGLGLRLIYFSYDVKMKEKGDIPEGYSVSREKKERFSLILESASTNQTSMYLCASSLAGGYEQYFGPGTRLTVT.

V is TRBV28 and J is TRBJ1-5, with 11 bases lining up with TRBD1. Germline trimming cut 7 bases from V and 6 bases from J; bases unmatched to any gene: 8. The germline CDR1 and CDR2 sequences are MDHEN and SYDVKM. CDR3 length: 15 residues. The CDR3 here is CASIKDRGPFQPQHF. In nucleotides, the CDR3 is TGTGCCAGCATAAAGGACAGGGGGCCGTTTCAGCCCCAGCATTTT.

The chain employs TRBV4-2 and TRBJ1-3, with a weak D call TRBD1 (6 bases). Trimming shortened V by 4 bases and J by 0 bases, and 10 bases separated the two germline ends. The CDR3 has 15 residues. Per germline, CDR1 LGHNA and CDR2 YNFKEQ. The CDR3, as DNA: TGTGCCAGCAGCCCGGGACATACCTCTGGAAACACCATATATTTT. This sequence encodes CASSPGHTSGNTIYF.

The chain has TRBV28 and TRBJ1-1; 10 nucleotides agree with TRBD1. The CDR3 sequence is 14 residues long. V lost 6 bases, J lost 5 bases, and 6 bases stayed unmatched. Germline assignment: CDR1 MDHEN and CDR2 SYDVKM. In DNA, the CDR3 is TGTGCCAGCAGGCGACAGGGGGCGAGAACTGAAGCTTTCTTT. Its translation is CASRRQGARTEAFF.

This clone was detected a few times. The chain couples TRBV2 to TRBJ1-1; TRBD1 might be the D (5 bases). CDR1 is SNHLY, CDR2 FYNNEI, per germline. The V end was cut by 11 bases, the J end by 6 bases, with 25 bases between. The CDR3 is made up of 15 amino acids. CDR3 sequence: CAGKMGGGIYAEAFF. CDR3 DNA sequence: TGTGCCGGCAAAATGGGCGGGGGGATCTACGCTGAAGCTTTCTTT.

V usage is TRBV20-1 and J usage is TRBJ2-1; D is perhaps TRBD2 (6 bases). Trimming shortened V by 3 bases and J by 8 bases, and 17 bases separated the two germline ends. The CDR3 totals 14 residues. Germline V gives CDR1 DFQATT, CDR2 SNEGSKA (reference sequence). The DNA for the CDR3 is TGCAGTGCTAGTTTCGGAGGGGCGTCCTATGAGCAGTTCTTC. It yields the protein CSASFGGASYEQFF.

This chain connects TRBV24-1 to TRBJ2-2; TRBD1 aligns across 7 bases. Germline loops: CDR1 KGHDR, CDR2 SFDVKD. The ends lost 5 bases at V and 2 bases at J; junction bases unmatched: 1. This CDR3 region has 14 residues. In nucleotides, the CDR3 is TGTGCCACCAGTGCAGGGGGAAACACCGGGGAGCTGTTTTTT. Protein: CATSAGGNTGELFF.

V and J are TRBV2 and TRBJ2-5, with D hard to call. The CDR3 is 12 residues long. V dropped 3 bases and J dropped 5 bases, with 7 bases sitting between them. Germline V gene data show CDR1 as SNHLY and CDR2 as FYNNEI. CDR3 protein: CASSEVLETQYF. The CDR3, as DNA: TGTGCCAGCAGTGAGGTACTGGAGACCCAGTACTTC.

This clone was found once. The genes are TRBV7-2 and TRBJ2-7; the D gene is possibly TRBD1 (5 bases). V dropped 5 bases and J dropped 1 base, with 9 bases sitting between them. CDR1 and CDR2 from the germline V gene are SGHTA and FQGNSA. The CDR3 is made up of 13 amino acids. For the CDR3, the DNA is TGTGCCAGCAGCCACAGGCTATCCTACGAGCAGTACTTC. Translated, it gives CASSHRLSYEQYF.

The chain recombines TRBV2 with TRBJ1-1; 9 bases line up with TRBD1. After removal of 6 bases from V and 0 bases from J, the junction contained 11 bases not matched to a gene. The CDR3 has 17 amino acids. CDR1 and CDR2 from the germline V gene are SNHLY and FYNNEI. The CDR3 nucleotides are TGTGCCAGCAGCAGACAGGGGGTAAGAGCCCTGAACACTGAAGCTTTCTTT. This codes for CASSRQGVRALNTEAFF.

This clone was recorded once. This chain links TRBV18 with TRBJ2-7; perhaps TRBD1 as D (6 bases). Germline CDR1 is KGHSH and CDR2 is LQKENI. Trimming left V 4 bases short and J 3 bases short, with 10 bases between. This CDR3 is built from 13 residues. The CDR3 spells CASSRTVSYEQYF. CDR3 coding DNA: TGTGCCAGCTCACGGACAGTGAGCTACGAGCAGTACTTC.

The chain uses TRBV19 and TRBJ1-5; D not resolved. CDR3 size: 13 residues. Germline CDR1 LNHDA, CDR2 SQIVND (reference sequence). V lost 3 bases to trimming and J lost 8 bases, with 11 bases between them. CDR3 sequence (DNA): TGTGCCAGTAGTATTCCCCAACTTGAGCCCCAGCATTTT. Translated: CASSIPQLEPQHF.

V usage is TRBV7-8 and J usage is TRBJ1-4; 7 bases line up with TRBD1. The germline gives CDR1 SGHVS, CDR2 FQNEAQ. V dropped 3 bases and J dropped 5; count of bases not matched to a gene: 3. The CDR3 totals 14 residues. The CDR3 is CASSLTGSNEKLFF. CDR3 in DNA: TGTGCCAGCAGCTTGACAGGGTCAAATGAAAAACTGTTTTTT.